The source of this T cell receptor beta chain is a study of blood T cells in healthy people across ages (dated by TCRdb to between 2014 and 2017). Notes on the research overall: In model experiments, roughly one uniquely barcoded TCR beta cDNA molecule per two T cells was captured by template switching. For two donors (one aged 18 to 30 and one aged 80 or older), the study analyzed two additional independent replicas of 1 million unique cDNA reads from the same blood draw. Four age groups were formed from the donors: young (average about 15 years), middle-aged (approximately 40), aged (more than 55) and long-lived (around 82). To track age-related changes in TCR beta repertoire diversity, the study relied on deep sequencing normalized with unique cDNA molecular identifiers.

Broader findings and caveats from the paper: As age increased, observed TCR beta diversity per million T cells dropped in a roughly linear way, and a significant reduction was already evident by age roughly 40. Because the CMV infection status of the donors was unknown, age-related changes in expanded clonotypes may potentially have been confounded. Total diversity estimates from one million sequenced T cells were considered lower bounds and underestimates. Since profiling was done on bulk unsorted PBMCs, naive and antigen-experienced compartments could not be conclusively compared. The percentage of naive T cells measured by flow cytometry correlated strongly with observed TCR beta diversity. The long-lived group showed more naive CD4+ T cells, fewer expanded clones and increased TCR diversity than the aged group, suggesting age selection.

Trimming removed 4 bases from V and 9 bases from J; the gene matches leave 12 bases unexplained. Counted from cysteine to phenylalanine, this CDR3 has 15 amino acids. Only CDR3 DNA is held: 45 bases, read in frame from base 1. Systemically healthy Caucasian individuals from Russia, around 38 in total and aged about 6 to 90 years, were included as donors. Each donor gave 8 to 10 milliliters of peripheral blood, collected into EDTA-treated Vacutainer tubes. Ficoll-Paque density-gradient centrifugation was used to isolate PBMCs, with at least 7 million obtained per sample. Total RNA was extracted from PBMCs with Trizol reagent, with at least 5.5 micrograms obtained per sample. For every donor, flow cytometry on a PBMC aliquot measured the percentage of naive CD45RAhigh/CD27high T cells. Receptor libraries were prepared by 5' RACE. The instrument was an Illumina HiSeq 2500. A second about 7 to 12 cycle PCR used a sample-barcoded 5' primer and a J-beta primer mix. A unique molecular identifier was introduced onto each TCR beta cDNA molecule by a template-switch 5' adaptor carrying 12 random nucleotides. Each sample yielded at least 3 million CDR3-containing paired-end reads. The Mint cDNA synthesis kit, primed by a TRBC-specific oligonucleotide, was used to synthesize first-strand cDNA from all RNA. All cDNA was treated with uracil-DNA glycosylase and then went through a first 18-cycle PCR with the universal primers M1SS and BC2_uni_R. In the source study's methods: For normalization, 1 million high-quality reads, each with a distinct molecular identifier, were randomly selected from each sample. Reads sharing molecular identifiers were discarded rather than binned into consensus sequences. CDR3 identification, clonotype clustering and error correction used MiTCR with a Q25 quality threshold and the strictest error-elimination algorithm. A nonparametric unseen species model with Euler transformation was used to estimate a lower bound on total TCR beta diversity. TCRdb trimmed public reads at Q25 via fastp, called clones via MiXCR and kept in-frame beta chains. CDR3 protein sequences are deduplicated, and each keeps its most common genes and DNA. The V and J calls were determined by TCRdb, not by the authors. In all, the sample holds around 1,000,000 distinct CDR3 sequences, and about 23% of those were seen once. The ten largest clones add up to about 0.72% of the sample.

This clonotype was counted only a few times. Its antigen is unknown. Per-nucleotide qualities are absent, and no much larger clonotype sits a single base away. These data also featured in a second study, about T cells of mothers and their children. As the second study states: The donors were nine systemically healthy Caucasian individuals, made up of three mothers and their six children. cDNA synthesis used all of the extracted RNA, with roughly 1.5 ug of RNA in each 15 ul reaction. In the second PCR, the M1S primer introduced both the sample barcodes and 2-4 random nucleotides. Over 8.5 million TCR beta CDR3 reads came from each mother, compared with around 3 million reads from each child. In both related and unrelated pairs, thymic selection shapes the output of TCR recombination in a similar way, with inherited differences having only a minor effect. Normalized repertoire overlap was always slightly but never significantly higher in related than unrelated mother-child pairs. No persistent microchimeric T cell clones were detected, at a sensitivity of roughly 96 clones per million clonotypes. To look for features that set related mother-child pairs apart from unrelated individuals, the researchers ran deep NGS to compare the TCR beta repertoires of mothers and children. Mothers averaged around 43 +/- 4 years of age and children averaged about 10 +/- 4 years. After adapters were ligated using NEBNext reagents, the libraries underwent 100+100 nt paired-end sequencing on an Illumina HiSeq 2000. Mother and child libraries were prepared a month apart and sequenced in separate runs to prevent cross-contamination. For each donor, between about 450,000 and 2,300,000 distinct TCR beta clonotypes were identified. Naive TCR beta clonotypes were estimated from low-frequency clonotypes matched to each donor's FACS-determined naive share, without sorting.

The sequenced sample consisted of blood. The chain joins TRBV12-3 or TRBV12-4 to TRBJ2-1, and 7 bases in between align with TRBD1. The TCR was taken from a girl aged 2 to 10 in good health. The DNA is TGTGCCAGCAGTTCAAGGCGGAACAGGGGCTTTGAGCAGTTCTTC. This yields the protein CASSSRRNRGFEQFF.